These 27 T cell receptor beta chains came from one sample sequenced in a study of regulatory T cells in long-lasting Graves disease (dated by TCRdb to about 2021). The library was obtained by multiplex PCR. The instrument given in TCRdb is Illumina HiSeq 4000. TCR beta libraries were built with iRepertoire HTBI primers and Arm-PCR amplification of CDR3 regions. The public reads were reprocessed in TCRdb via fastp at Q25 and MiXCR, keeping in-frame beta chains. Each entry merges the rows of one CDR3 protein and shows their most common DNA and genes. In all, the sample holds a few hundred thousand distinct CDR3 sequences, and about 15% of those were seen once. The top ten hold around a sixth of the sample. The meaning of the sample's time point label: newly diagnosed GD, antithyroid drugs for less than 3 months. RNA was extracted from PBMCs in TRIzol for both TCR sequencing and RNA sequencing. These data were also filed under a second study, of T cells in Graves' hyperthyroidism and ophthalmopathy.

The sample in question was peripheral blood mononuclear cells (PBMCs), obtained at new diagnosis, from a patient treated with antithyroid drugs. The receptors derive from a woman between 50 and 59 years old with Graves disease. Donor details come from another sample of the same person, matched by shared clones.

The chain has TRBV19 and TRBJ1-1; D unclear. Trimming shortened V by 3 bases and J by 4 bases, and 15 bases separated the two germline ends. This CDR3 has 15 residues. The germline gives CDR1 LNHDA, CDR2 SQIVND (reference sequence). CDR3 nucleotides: TGTGCCAGTAGTATTCAGGTTTTCTCGGGCACTGAAGCTTTCTTT. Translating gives CASSIQVFSGTEAFF.

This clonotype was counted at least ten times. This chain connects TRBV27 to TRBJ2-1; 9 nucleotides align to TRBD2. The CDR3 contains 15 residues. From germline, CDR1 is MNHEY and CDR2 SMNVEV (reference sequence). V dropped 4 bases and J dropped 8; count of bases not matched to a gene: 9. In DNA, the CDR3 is TGTGCCAGCAGTTCTAGCGGGGCCTCGAGGGATGAGCAGTTCTTC. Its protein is CASSSSGASRDEQFF.

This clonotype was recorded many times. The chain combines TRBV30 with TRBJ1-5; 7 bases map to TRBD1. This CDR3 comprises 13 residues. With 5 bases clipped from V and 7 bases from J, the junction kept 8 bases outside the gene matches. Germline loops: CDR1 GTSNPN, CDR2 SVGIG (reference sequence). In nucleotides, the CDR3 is TGTGCCTGGGGCGGAGGGGGCGGACAGCCCCAGCATTTT. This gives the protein CAWGGGGGQPQHF.

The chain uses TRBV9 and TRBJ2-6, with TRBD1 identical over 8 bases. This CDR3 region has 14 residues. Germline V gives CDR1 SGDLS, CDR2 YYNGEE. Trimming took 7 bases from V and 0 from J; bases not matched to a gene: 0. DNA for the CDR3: TGTGCCAGCGGACAGGGCTCTGGGGCCAACGTCCTGACTTTC. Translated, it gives CASGQGSGANVLTF.

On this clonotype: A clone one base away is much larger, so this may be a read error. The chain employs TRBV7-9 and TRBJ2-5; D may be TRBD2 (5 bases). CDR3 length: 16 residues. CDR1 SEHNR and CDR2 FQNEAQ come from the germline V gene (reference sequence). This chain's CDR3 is CASSLGEGGSQGTQYF. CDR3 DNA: TGTGCCAGCAGCTTGGGCGAGGGCGGATCCCAAGGGACCCAGTACTTC.

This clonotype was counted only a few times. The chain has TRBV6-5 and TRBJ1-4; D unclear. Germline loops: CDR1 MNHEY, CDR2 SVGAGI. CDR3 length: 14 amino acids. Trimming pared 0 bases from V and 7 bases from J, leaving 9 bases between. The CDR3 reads CASSYSMSREKLFF. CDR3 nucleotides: TGTGCCAGCAGTTACTCGATGAGCCGTGAAAAACTGTTTTTT.

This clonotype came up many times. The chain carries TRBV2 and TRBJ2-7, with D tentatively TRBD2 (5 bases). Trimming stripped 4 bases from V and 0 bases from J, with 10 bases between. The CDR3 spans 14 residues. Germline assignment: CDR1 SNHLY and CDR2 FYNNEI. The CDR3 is CASSGAASSYEQYF. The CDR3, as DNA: TGTGCCAGCAGTGGAGCGGCGAGCTCCTACGAGCAGTACTTC. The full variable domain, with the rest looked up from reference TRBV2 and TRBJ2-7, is EPEVTQTPSHQVTQMGQEVILRCVPISNHLYFYWYRQILGQKVEFLVSFYNNEISEKSEIFDDQFSVERPDGSNFTLKIRSTKLEDSAMYFCASSGAASSYEQYFGPGTRLTVT.

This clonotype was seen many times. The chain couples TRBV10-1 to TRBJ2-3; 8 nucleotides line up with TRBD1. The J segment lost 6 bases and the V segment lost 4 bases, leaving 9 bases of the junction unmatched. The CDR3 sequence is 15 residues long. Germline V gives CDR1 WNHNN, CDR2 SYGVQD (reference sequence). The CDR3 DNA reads TGCGCCAGCAGTGGAGGACAGGGTCTTGGGGATACGCAGTATTTT. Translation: CASSGGQGLGDTQYF.

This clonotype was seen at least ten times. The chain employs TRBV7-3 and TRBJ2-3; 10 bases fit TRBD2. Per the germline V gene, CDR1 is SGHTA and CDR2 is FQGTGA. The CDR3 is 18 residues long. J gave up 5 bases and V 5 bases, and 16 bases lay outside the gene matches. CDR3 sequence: CASSPAPSLAGVRDTQYF. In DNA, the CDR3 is TGTGCCAGCAGCCCTGCCCCCTCCCTAGCGGGAGTAAGAGATACGCAGTATTTT.

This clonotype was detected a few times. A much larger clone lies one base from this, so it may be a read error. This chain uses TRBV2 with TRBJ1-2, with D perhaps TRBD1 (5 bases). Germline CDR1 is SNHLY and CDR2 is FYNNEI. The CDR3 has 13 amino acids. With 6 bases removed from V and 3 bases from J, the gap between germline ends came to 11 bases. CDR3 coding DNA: TGTGCCAGCAGCCGGGTGGGGGACTATGGCTACACCTTC. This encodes CASSRVGDYGYTF.

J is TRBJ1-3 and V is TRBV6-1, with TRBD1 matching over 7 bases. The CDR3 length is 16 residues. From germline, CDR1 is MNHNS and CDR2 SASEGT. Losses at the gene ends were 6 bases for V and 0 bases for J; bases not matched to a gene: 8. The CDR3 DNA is TGTGCCAGCAGATCTCAACAGGGGATCTCTGGAAACACCATATATTTT. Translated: CASRSQQGISGNTIYF.

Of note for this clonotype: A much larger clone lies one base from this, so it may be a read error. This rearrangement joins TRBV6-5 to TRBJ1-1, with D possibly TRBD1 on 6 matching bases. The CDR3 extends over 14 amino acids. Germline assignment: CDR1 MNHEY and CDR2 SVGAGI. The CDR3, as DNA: TGTGCCAGCAGTTACGGAGCCCGGGACACTGAAGCTTCCTTT. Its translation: CASSYGARDTEASF.

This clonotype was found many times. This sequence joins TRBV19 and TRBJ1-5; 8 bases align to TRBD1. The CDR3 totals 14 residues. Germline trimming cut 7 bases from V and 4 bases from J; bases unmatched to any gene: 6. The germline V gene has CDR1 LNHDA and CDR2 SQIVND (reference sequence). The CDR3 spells CASTGQGGNQPQHF. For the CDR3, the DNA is TGTGCCAGTACCGGACAGGGTGGGAATCAGCCCCAGCATTTT.

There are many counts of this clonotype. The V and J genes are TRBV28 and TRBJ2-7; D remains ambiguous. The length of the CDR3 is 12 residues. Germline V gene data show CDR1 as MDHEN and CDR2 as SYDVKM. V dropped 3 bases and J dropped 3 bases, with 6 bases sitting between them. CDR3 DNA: TGTGCCAGCAGTTTTTTGAGCTACGAGCAGTACTTC. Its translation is CASSFLSYEQYF.

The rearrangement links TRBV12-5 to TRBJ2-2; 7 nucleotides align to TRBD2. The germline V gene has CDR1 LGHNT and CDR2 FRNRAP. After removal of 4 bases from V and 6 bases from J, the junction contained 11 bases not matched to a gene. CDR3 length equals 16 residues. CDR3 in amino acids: CASGSSSGTYAGELFF. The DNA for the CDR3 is TGTGCTAGTGGTTCCTCTAGCGGAACGTACGCCGGGGAGCTGTTTTTT.

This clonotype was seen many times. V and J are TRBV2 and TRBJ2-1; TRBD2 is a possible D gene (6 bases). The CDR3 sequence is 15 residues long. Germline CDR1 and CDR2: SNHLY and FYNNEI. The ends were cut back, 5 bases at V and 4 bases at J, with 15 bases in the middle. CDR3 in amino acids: CASSLSSALYNEQFF. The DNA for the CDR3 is TGTGCCAGCAGTCTTTCTAGCGCCCTATACAATGAGCAGTTCTTC.

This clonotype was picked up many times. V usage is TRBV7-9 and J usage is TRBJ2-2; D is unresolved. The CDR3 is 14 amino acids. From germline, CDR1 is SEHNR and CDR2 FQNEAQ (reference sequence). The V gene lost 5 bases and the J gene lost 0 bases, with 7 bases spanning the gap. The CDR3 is CASSDLANTGELFF. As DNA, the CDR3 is TGTGCCAGCAGCGACCTCGCGAACACCGGGGAGCTGTTTTTT.

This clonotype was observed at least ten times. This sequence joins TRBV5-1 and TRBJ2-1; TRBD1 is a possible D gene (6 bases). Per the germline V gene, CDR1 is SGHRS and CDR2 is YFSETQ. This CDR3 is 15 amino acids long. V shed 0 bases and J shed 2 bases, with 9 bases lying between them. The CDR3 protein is CASSLEQGPYNEQFF. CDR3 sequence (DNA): TGCGCCAGCAGCTTGGAGCAGGGGCCCTACAATGAGCAGTTCTTC.

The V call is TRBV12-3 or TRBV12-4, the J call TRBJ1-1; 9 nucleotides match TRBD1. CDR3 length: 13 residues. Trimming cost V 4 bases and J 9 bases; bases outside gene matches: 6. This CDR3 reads CASSSRGTGKAFF. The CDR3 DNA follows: TGTGCCAGCAGTTCCCGGGGGACAGGGAAAGCTTTCTTT.

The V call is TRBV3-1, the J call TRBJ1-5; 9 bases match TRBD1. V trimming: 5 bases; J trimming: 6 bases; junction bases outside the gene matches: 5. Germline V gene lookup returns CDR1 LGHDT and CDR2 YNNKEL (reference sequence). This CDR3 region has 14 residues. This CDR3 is CASSSGTGFQPQHF. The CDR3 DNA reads TGTGCCAGCAGCTCCGGGACAGGGTTTCAGCCCCAGCATTTT.

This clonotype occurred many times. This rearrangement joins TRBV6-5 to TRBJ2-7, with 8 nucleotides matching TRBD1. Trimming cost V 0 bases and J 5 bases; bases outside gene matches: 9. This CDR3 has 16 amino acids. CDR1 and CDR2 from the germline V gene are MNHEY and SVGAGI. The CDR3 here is CASSYSTTGGYHEQYF. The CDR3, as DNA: TGTGCCAGCAGTTACTCGACAACAGGGGGATACCACGAGCAGTACTTC.

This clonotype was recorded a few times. The CDR3 coding sequence is TGCGCCAGCAGCTTGGGGCGGGAGTGGCCAGATACGCAGTATTTT. This encodes CASSLGREWPDTQYF. V and J are TRBV5-1 and TRBJ2-3, with 7 nucleotides matching TRBD2. V lost 0 bases and J lost 4; bases outside the gene matches: 5. In germline, CDR1 is SGHRS, CDR2 YFSETQ. The CDR3 totals 15 residues. Complete variable domain (other parts from reference TRBV5-1 and TRBJ2-3): KAGVTQTPRYLIKTRGQQVTLSCSPISGHRSVSWYQQTPGQGLQFLFEYFSETQRNKGNFPGRFSGRQFSNSRSEMNVSTLELGDSALYLCASSLGREWPDTQYFGPGTRLTVL.

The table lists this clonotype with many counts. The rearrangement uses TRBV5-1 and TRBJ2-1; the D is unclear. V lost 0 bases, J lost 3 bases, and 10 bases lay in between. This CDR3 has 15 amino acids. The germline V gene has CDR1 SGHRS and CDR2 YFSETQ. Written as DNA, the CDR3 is TGCGCCAGCAGCTTGGAAGGGCTTTACTACAATGAGCAGTTCTTC. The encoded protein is CASSLEGLYYNEQFF.

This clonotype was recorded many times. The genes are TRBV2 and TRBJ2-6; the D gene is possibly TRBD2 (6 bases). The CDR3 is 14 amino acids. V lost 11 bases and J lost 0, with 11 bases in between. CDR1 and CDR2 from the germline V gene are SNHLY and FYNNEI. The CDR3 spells CADRGVSGANVLTF. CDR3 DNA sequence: TGTGCCGACCGCGGGGTCTCTGGGGCCAACGTCCTGACTTTC.

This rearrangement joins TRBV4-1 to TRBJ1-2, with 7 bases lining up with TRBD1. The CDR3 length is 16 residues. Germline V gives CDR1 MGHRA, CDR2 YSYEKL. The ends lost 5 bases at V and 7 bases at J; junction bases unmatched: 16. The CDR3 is CASSSPGTAGRGGYTF. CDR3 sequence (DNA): TGCGCCAGCAGCAGTCCCGGGACAGCGGGAAGAGGTGGCTACACCTTC.

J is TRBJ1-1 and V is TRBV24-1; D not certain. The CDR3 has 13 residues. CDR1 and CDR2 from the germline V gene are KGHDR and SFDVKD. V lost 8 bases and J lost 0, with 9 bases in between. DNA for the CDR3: TGTGCCACCATGGGCCTAATGAACACTGAAGCTTTCTTT. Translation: CATMGLMNTEAFF.

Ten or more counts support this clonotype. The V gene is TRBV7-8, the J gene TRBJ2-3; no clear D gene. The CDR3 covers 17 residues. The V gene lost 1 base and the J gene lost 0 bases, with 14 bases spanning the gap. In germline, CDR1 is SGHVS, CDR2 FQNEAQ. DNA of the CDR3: TGTGCCAGCAGCTTAGAGGTATTGGGTAGTAGCACAGATACGCAGTATTTT. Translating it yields CASSLEVLGSSTDTQYF.